Here is one TCR beta chain with its context. Here immunoSEQ multiplex PCR was the method, and the copy in TCRdb shows in-frame clones only, minus some. The sample shows 150,000 to 200,000 clones, approximately 79% of them seen only once. The data derive from a study of blood T cell repertoires in COVID-19. CDR3 length equals 12 residues. Trimming removed 3 bases at V and 6 bases at J, with 5 bases between. CDR1 SGHAT and CDR2 FQNNGV come from the germline V gene. The TCR comes from an older woman with acute or convalescent COVID-19. This rearrangement joins TRBV11-2 to TRBJ2-2; perhaps TRBD2 as D (5 bases). The specimen was peripheral blood. Here the CDR3 reads CASSLDSGELFF. DNA of the CDR3: TGTGCCAGCAGCTTGGACTCCGGGGAGCTGTTTTTT.